What follows are 3 T cell receptor beta chains derived from one specimen sequenced in a study of tumor-infiltrating lymphocytes in localized non-small cell lung cancer (dated by TCRdb to the early 2020s). The library came from the immunoSEQ multiplex PCR assay. TCRdb stores this immuneACCESS table with in-frame sequences only. Part of the clones is absent; in the studies checked, under half of the shortfall reflects unresolved V genes, and no reason is known for the rest. The sample data list 23,000 or so clones, and roughly two thirds of these were observed just once. The ten largest make up more than 5% of the sample. Sequencing was done on a sample of lung tumor tissue. The receptor source for this set is a human donor with non-small cell lung cancer.

V is TRBV7-2 and J is TRBJ2-1; 10 bases line up with TRBD2. V lost 4 bases and J lost 3; bases outside the gene matches: 3. Per the germline V gene, CDR1 is SGHTA and CDR2 is FQGNSA. The CDR3 is 15 residues long. CDR3 sequence: CASSSSGSIYNEQFF. In DNA form, the CDR3 reads TGTGCCAGCAGCTCTAGCGGGAGTATCTACAATGAGCAGTTCTTC. Full variable domain (outside the CDR3, taken from reference TRBV7-2 and TRBJ2-1): GAGVSQSPSNKVTEKGKDVELRCDPISGHTALYWYRQSLGQGLEFLIYFQGNSAPDKSGLPSDRFSAERTGGSVSTLTIQRTQQEDSAVYLCASSSSGSIYNEQFFGPGTRLTVL.

The CDR3: CASSYDTNTGELFF. CDR3 coding DNA: TGTGCCAGCAGTTACGACACGAACACCGGGGAGCTGTTTTTT. The chain employs TRBV27 and TRBJ2-2; the D is unclear. The CDR3 has 14 amino acids. V gave up 4 bases and J gave up 0 bases, with 6 bases separating them. Germline CDR1 MNHEY, CDR2 SMNVEV (reference sequence).

The chain links TRBV19 to TRBJ1-5; unclear D gene. The CDR3 is 14 residues long. The germline V and J ends were trimmed by 7 bases and 3 bases, with 13 bases remaining between them. Per the germline V gene, CDR1 is LNHDA and CDR2 is SQIVND (reference sequence). This chain's CDR3 is CASNPGPYNQPQHF. The CDR3, as DNA: TGTGCCAGTAACCCAGGACCGTACAATCAGCCCCAGCATTTT.